Listed below are T cell receptor beta chains from one sample, sequenced in a study of tumor-infiltrating lymphocytes in oesophageal squamous cell carcinoma. TCRdb reprocessed the PCR reads with MiXCR, giving one entry per CDR3 protein. The top ten clones hold roughly a tenth of a sample with about 20,000 distinct CDR3 sequences, more than 40% of them seen once. Sequences were obtained from normal esophageal tissue next to the tumor. Receptor source: a male donor with esophageal squamous cell carcinoma. The CDR3 runs from the conserved cysteine through the conserved F or W. D genes are given only for firm matches. The size field is filled for only some rows; it gives once, few, many or a size class.

-	TRBV7-2	-	TRBJ1-6	CASSRSGSISSPLHF	TGTGCCAGCAGCCGCTCCGGGAGTATTAGCTCACCCCTCCACTTT
-	TRBV7-3	-	TRBJ2-1	CASSLLISYNEQFF	TGTGCCAGCAGCTTATTGATCTCCTACAATGAGCAGTTCTTC
many	TRBV2	TRBD2	TRBJ2-1	CASGREAYNEQFF	TGTGCCAGCGGTCGGGAGGCCTACAATGAGCAGTTCTTC
medium-sized	TRBV7-8	TRBD2	TRBJ2-5	CASSLRSSGRAWETQYF	TGTGCCAGCAGCTTAAGGTCTAGCGGGAGGGCCTGGGAGACCCAGTACTTC
-	TRBV29-1	-	TRBJ2-5	CSVEGKYRVPGETQYF	TGCAGCGTGGAGGGGAAATACAGGGTACCCGGGGAGACCCAGTACTTC
many	TRBV5-5	TRBD2	TRBJ2-5	CASEREVEETQYF	TGTGCCAGCGAGCGGGAGGTAGAAGAGACCCAGTACTTC
many	TRBV27	-	TRBJ1-2	CASSLGGNYGYTF	TGTGCCAGCAGTTTAGGGGGTAACTATGGCTACACCTTC
medium-sized	TRBV28	-	TRBJ2-7	CASLDRSYEGQYF	TGTGCCAGCCTCGACAGGAGCTACGAGGGGCAGTACTTC
-	TRBV7-4	-	TRBJ1-2	CASSLLAGHYGYTF	TGTGCCAGCAGCTTATTAGCGGGCCACTATGGCTACACCTTC
few	TRBV7-2	TRBD2	TRBJ2-1	CASSTRTSGRYNEQFF	TGTGCCAGCAGCACTCGGACTAGCGGGAGGTACAATGAGCAGTTCTTC
many	TRBV12-3/TRBV12-4	TRBD2	TRBJ2-2	CASRAGPNTGELFF	TGTGCCAGCCGAGCGGGGCCGAACACCGGGGAGCTGTTTTTT
few	TRBV7-6	TRBD2	TRBJ2-1	CASSLGTSGRGTGEQFF	TGTGCCAGCAGCTTAGGGACTAGCGGGAGGGGGACAGGGGAGCAGTTCTTC
-	TRBV6-6	-	TRBJ2-3	CASSYFWTDTQYF	TGTGCCAGCAGTTACTTCTGGACCGATACGCAGTATTTT
medium-sized	TRBV12-5	-	TRBJ1-5	CASGLEGVYYQPQHF	TGTGCTAGTGGTTTGGAAGGGGTCTATTATCAGCCCCAGCATTTT
many	TRBV4-2	TRBD2	TRBJ2-3	CASSQKREGPDTQYF	TGTGCCAGCAGCCAGAAGCGGGAGGGCCCGGATACGCAGTATTTT
-	TRBV7-6	-	TRBJ1-2	CASSLDGWQGQYGYTF	TGTGCCAGCAGCTTAGACGGTTGGCAGGGGCAATATGGCTACACCTTC